The 16 T cell receptor beta chains below were found in one sample sequenced in a study of human T cells and chemical hapten exposure. MiXCR, run by TCRdb on the RACE reads, gives a single entry per CDR3 protein. The sample has 300,000 to 450,000 distinct CDR3 sequences; roughly 5.3% are singletons. The time point here: pre-sensitization, week 0. Treatment given: therapeutic diphenylcyclopropenone sensitization with weekly scalp DPC. This material consisted of whole blood, taken in connection with sensitization to the hapten diphenylcyclopropenone (DPC). These receptor sequences come from a woman aged 50 to 60 with alopecia areata. Some clones in this sample may be carry-over from other donors' samples.

At least ten counts were recorded for this clonotype. The chain links TRBV9 to TRBJ1-6, with 8 bases fitting TRBD1. The CDR3 extends over 14 amino acids. CDR1 is SGDLS and CDR2 is YYNGEE in the germline V gene. Trimming removed 1 base from V and 8 bases from J; junction bases left unmatched: 2. CDR3 bases: TGTGCCAGCAGCGTACGGGGACAGGATTCACCCCTCCACTTT. This encodes CASSVRGQDSPLHF.

The chain couples TRBV5-6 to TRBJ1-2; no definite D call. V lost 2 bases and J 3 bases, leaving 8 bases between the germline ends. CDR1 and CDR2 from the germline V gene are SGHDT and YYEEEE. The CDR3 totals 13 residues. CDR3 region: CASSLVKDYGYTF. CDR3 nucleotide sequence: TGTGCCAGCAGCTTAGTTAAGGACTATGGCTACACCTTC. Drawing the rest from reference TRBV5-6 and TRBJ1-2, the complete variable domain is DAGVTQSPTHLIKTRGQQVTLRCSPKSGHDTVSWYQQALGQGPQFIFQYYEEEERQRGNFPDRFSGHQFPNYSSELNVNALLLGDSALYLCASSLVKDYGYTFGSGTRLTVV.

This clonotype was seen at least ten times. The V and J genes are TRBV2 and TRBJ1-6; D call uncertain. Germline V gene data show CDR1 as SNHLY and CDR2 as FYNNEI. This CDR3 is built from 13 residues. Trimming stripped 6 bases from V and 8 bases from J, with 11 bases between. The CDR3 nucleotides read TGTGCCAGCAGCTTCGAGAGTTATTCACCCCTCCACTTT. Translation gives CASSFESYSPLHF.

This clonotype appeared many times. V is TRBV14 and J is TRBJ1-1; D unresolved. The CDR3 runs to 14 residues. V was shortened by 0 bases and J by 5 bases, with 10 bases between the two germline ends. CDR1 and CDR2 from the germline V gene are SGHDN and FVKESK. CDR3: CASSQDLTGTEAFF. The CDR3 DNA reads as TGTGCCAGCAGCCAAGATCTCACGGGGACTGAAGCTTTCTTT.

The chain has TRBV4-1 and TRBJ1-3, with D uncertain. The CDR3 contains 14 residues. The V gene lost 4 bases and the J gene lost 2 bases, with 9 bases spanning the gap. In germline, CDR1 is MGHRA, CDR2 YSYEKL. For the CDR3, the DNA is TGCGCCAGCAGCCCAGTTGGCCCTGGAAACACCATATATTTT. It yields the protein CASSPVGPGNTIYF.

This clonotype has a count of ten or more. The chain is built from TRBV6-5 and TRBJ1-5; D gene ambiguous. V was trimmed by 6 bases and J by 0 bases, leaving 9 bases between them. The CDR3 length is 14 residues. From germline, CDR1 is MNHEY and CDR2 SVGAGI. The CDR3 DNA sequence: TGTGCCAGCAGAACATTGTATAGCAATCAGCCCCAGCATTTT. Its translation: CASRTLYSNQPQHF.

The sample holds many counts of this clonotype. The chain links TRBV13 to TRBJ2-7; weak D call: TRBD1 (6 bases). CDR3 size: 14 residues. Trimming stripped 5 bases from V and 13 bases from J, with 24 bases between. The germline CDR1 and CDR2 sequences are PRHDT and FYEKMQ (reference sequence). The CDR3 DNA reads as TGTGCCAGCAGCCACAACAGGGACCTCCGGGGTACCTACTTC. Encoded protein: CASSHNRDLRGTYF.

This clonotype was detected ten times or more. This rearrangement joins TRBV12-3 or TRBV12-4 to TRBJ2-7; no reliable D call. The CDR3 has 14 residues. The germline V and J ends were trimmed by 3 bases and 5 bases, with 14 bases remaining between them. The CDR3 region is CASSFDWGRDEQYF. The CDR3 DNA is TGTGCCAGCAGTTTCGATTGGGGTAGAGACGAGCAGTACTTC.

CDR3 DNA: TGTGCCAGCAATTCCTGGACAGGGGGCCGCGAGCAGTACTTC. It yields the protein CASNSWTGGREQYF. This chain uses TRBV27 with TRBJ2-7, with TRBD1 matching over 11 bases. J lost 6 bases, V lost 7 bases, and 8 bases had no gene match. This CDR3 has 14 amino acids. Germline loops: CDR1 MNHEY, CDR2 SMNVEV (reference sequence).

This clonotype was counted ten times or more. The rearrangement uses TRBV27 and TRBJ2-7; the D is unclear. This CDR3 has 12 amino acids. The germline CDR1 and CDR2 sequences are MNHEY and SMNVEV (reference sequence). V lost 3 bases and J 6 bases, leaving 9 bases between the germline ends. The CDR3 DNA follows: TGTGCCAGCAGTTTCCCCGGCGGCGAGCAGTACTTC. Amino acids: CASSFPGGEQYF.

There are a few counts of this clonotype. This rearrangement joins TRBV12-3 or TRBV12-4 to TRBJ1-6; 11 positions agree with TRBD1. The junction had 17 bases not matched to a gene; V was cut back by 6 bases and J by 7 bases. The CDR3 consists of 19 residues. As DNA, the CDR3 is TGTGCCAGCAGACAGGACAGGGGGCCAAATGGGGCCAGCAATTCACCCCTCCACTTT. Its protein is CASRQDRGPNGASNSPLHF.

This clonotype was observed at least ten times. The V and J genes are TRBV25-1 and TRBJ1-1; weak D call: TRBD1 (6 bases). The CDR3 loop spans 14 amino acids. V was shortened by 1 base and J by 1 base, with 7 bases between the two germline ends. Germline CDR1 and CDR2: MGHDK and SYGVNS. The CDR3 bases are TGTGCCAGCAGTGAATTGGGACAGAACACTGAAGCTTTCTTT. The encoded protein is CASSELGQNTEAFF.

This clonotype has at least ten counts. The chain joins TRBV5-1 to TRBJ2-7; 8 positions agree with TRBD2. Germline CDR1 and CDR2: SGHRS and YFSETQ. After removal of 1 base from V and 5 bases from J, the junction contained 5 bases not matched to a gene. This CDR3 has 14 residues. CDR3 nucleotides: TGCGCCAGCAGCTTGCCGGGAGGGATCAACGAGCAGTACTTC. Amino acids: CASSLPGGINEQYF. Based on the CDR3 plus reference TRBV5-1 and TRBJ2-7, the full variable domain is KAGVTQTPRYLIKTRGQQVTLSCSPISGHRSVSWYQQTPGQGLQFLFEYFSETQRNKGNFPGRFSGRQFSNSRSEMNVSTLELGDSALYLCASSLPGGINEQYFGPGTRLTVT.

This clonotype occurred a few times. The chain joins TRBV6-4 to TRBJ1-5; D gene ambiguous. In germline, CDR1 is MRHNA, CDR2 SNTAGT. The CDR3 contains 13 residues. Trimming removed 3 bases from V and 4 bases from J, with 7 bases in between. CDR3 coding DNA: TGTGCCAGCAGTGATCAGGCGAATCAGCCCCAGCATTTT. It codes for CASSDQANQPQHF.

This clonotype appeared a few times. The rearrangement links TRBV28 to TRBJ2-6; D gene uncertain. V was pared by 3 bases and J by 4 bases, with 13 bases between. The CDR3 is made up of 16 amino acids. Per germline, CDR1 MDHEN and CDR2 SYDVKM. The CDR3 loop reads CASSLQAFPGANVLTF. Here the CDR3 DNA reads TGTGCCAGCAGTTTGCAGGCCTTCCCCGGGGCCAACGTCCTGACTTTC.

V gene TRBV11-2 combines with J gene TRBJ2-5; 12 bases are a match to TRBD2. The junction had 3 bases not matched to a gene; V was cut back by 3 bases and J by 1 base. The CDR3 covers 16 residues. Germline CDR1 is SGHAT and CDR2 is FQNNGV. The CDR3: CASSFWTSGAQETQYF. CDR3 coding DNA: TGTGCCAGCAGCTTCTGGACTAGCGGGGCCCAAGAGACCCAGTACTTC.